Listed below are T cell receptor beta chains from one sample, sequenced in a study of cytomegalovirus exposure and HLA in healthy donors. The protocol was immunoSEQ multiplex PCR, while the TCRdb copy is restricted to in-frame clones and leaves out a portion. The sample carries around 120,000 clones, about two thirds recorded once. The sequenced sample consisted of PBMCs. These receptors all come from a woman aged 55-69 years in good health and CMV-seropositive. Both conserved end residues are part of each CDR3. D genes are given only for firm matches. Some rows have no size entry. The others give once, few or many, or a class for an expanded clone.

abundance,j_gene,v_gene,d_gene,CDR3nt,CDR3aa
many,TRBJ1-3,TRBV5-1,.,TGCGCCAGCAGCTTGTACGGGGAAGGGAACACCATATATTTT,CASSLYGEGNTIYF
.,TRBJ1-1,TRBV7-9,TRBD1,TGTGCCAGCAGCTTAGAGGACAGGATCAACACTGAAGCTTTCTTT,CASSLEDRINTEAFF
.,TRBJ1-1,TRBV27,TRBD1,TGTGCCAGCACTCCCAGACAGGGGATCACTGAAGCTTTCTTT,CASTPRQGITEAFF
few,TRBJ1-2,TRBV15,.,TGTGCCACCAGCAGAGATGGGGGGATCGGTGGCTACACCTTC,CATSRDGGIGGYTF
.,TRBJ2-1,TRBV6-6,.,TGTGCCAGCAGTTACTCTATTGTCCCGAGGAATGAGCAGTTCTTC,CASSYSIVPRNEQFF
.,TRBJ1-6,TRBV6-5,TRBD1,TGTGCCAGCAGGGACAGGGAAGATTCACCCCTCCACTTT,CASRDREDSPLHF
.,TRBJ2-2,TRBV10-1,.,TGCGCCAGCAGTGACGTAGCCGGCTCGAACACCGGGGAGCTGTTTTTT,CASSDVAGSNTGELFF
.,TRBJ2-7,TRBV19,.,TGTGCCAGTAGTGGGGACATAGGCTACGAGCAGTACTTC,CASSGDIGYEQYF
.,TRBJ1-1,TRBV6-6,TRBD1,TGTGCCAGCTTACAAGGGGGCGGCTGGAACACTGAAGCTTTCTTT,CASLQGGGWNTEAFF
once,TRBJ2-2,TRBV5-1,TRBD1,TGCGCCAGCAGCCTGGACAGGGGGTCCACCGGGGAGCTGTTTTTT,CASSLDRGSTGELFF
.,TRBJ2-2,TRBV6-1,.,TGTGCCAGCCCCAGACACTTTCAGACCGGGGAGCTGTTTTTT,CASPRHFQTGELFF
.,TRBJ2-1,TRBV11-2,TRBD2,TGTGCCAGCAGCTTAGGGTTTGAGCGGGGGAATAACAATGAGCAGTTCTTC,CASSLGFERGNNNEQFF
.,TRBJ1-4,TRBV25-1,TRBD1,TGTGCCAGCGGAAGAGACAGGGGCGCAACTAATGAAAAACTGTTTTTT,CASGRDRGATNEKLFF
.,TRBJ1-5,TRBV23-1,.,TGCGCCAGCAGTCAACCGGGACTCCGACGGCAGCCCCAGCATTTT,CASSQPGLRRQPQHF
.,TRBJ1-5,TRBV7-8,.,TGTGCCAGCAGCTTATTGGGAGGACTAGAAGGGAATCAGCCCCAGCATTTT,CASSLLGGLEGNQPQHF
few,TRBJ1-1,TRBV10-3,TRBD1,TGTGCCATCACCGAGACAGGGGTAGCTGAAGCTTTCTTT,CAITETGVAEAFF
.,TRBJ1-2,TRBV5-6,TRBD1,TGTGCCAGCAGCTTGGGGGACAGTAACTATGGCTACACCTTC,CASSLGDSNYGYTF
.,TRBJ1-1,TRBV19,.,TGTGCCAGTAGTATGTATAACGGTGAAGCTTTCTTT,CASSMYNGEAFF
.,TRBJ1-5,TRBV7-2,.,TGTGCCAGCAGCTTTTGGGCTGGTCAAGGTCAGCCCCAGCATTTT,CASSFWAGQGQPQHF
few,TRBJ2-1,TRBV19,TRBD2,TGTGCCAGTAGATCACGGGGGGGCGACTCCTACAATGAGCAGTTCTTC,CASRSRGGDSYNEQFF
once,TRBJ2-7,TRBV7-9,.,TGTGCCAGCAGCCCGGTCGGCAGAGGGCAGTACTTC,CASSPVGRGQYF
once,TRBJ2-1,TRBV11-2,TRBD2,TGTGCCAGCACCCTCGGCGGGGGGGACAAAATGTTCTTC,CASTLGGGDKMFF
.,TRBJ1-5,TRBV18,TRBD1,TGTGCCAGCTCACTGGGACAGCTGGGGAATCAGCCCCAGCATTTT,CASSLGQLGNQPQHF
few,TRBJ2-2,TRBV6-5,.,TGTGCCAGCAGCTACGGGTCTAGCCCGAACACCGGGGAGCTGTTTTTT,CASSYGSSPNTGELFF
.,TRBJ2-1,TRBV5-1,TRBD1,TGCGCCAGCAGCTTGGATGGGACAGGGGGCGATGAGCAGTTCTTC,CASSLDGTGGDEQFF
.,TRBJ1-6,TRBV6-4,TRBD1,TGTGCCAGCAGTGACGGGACAGGGTGGGGATCACCCCTCCACTTT,CASSDGTGWGSPLHF
.,TRBJ2-7,TRBV18,.,TGTGCCAGCAGCTGGACACTTAGCGAGCAGTACTTC,CASSWTLSEQYF
.,TRBJ2-7,TRBV9,.,TGTGCCAGCAGCGTAGGCGGAGATTTGACCTACGAGCAGTACTTC,CASSVGGDLTYEQYF
.,TRBJ2-1,TRBV6-1,TRBD2,TGTGCCAGCAAGGCTAGCGGGGGGGCGAGTGAGCAGTTCTTC,CASKASGGASEQFF
.,TRBJ1-3,TRBV13,.,TGTGCCAGCAGCTTAGCAGGTCAGGGTTTCTCTGGAAACACCATATATTTT,CASSLAGQGFSGNTIYF
once,TRBJ2-1,TRBV18,.,TGTGCCAGCTCACCGGCCCGGGGGAACTATTTAATAAATGAGCAGTTCTTC,CASSPARGNYLINEQFF
.,TRBJ2-3,TRBV2,TRBD2,TGTGCCAGCAGTGAAGCTTACAGCGGGGGGGCCCCCTTAGGCACAGATACGCAGTATTTT,CASSEAYSGGAPLGTDTQYF
.,TRBJ2-7,TRBV6-5,TRBD2,TGTGCCAGCAGTTACTCGGCTAGCGGGGGGTACGAGCAGTACTTC,CASSYSASGGYEQYF
.,TRBJ1-2,TRBV11-2,.,TGTGCCAGCAGCTTAGATTGGCAGAACTATGGCTACACCTTC,CASSLDWQNYGYTF
.,TRBJ2-3,TRBV15,.,TGTGCCACCAGCCCCTTTCCAGGAAATACGCAGTATTTT,CATSPFPGNTQYF
few,TRBJ1-2,TRBV6-5,TRBD1,TGTGCCAGCAGTTACTCAGGGACAGTGCCTAACTATGGCTACACCTTC,CASSYSGTVPNYGYTF